This T cell receptor (beta chain) was sequenced during a study of T cells in Graves' hyperthyroidism and ophthalmopathy. Germline assignment: CDR1 MNHEY and CDR2 SVGEGT. The CDR3 contains 14 residues. V was cut by 2 bases and J by 4 bases, with 11 bases left in between. Ophthalmopathy in the patients scored at least 3 on Clinical Activity Score and at least 4 on NOSPECS grade, lasting under 3 months. Amplified TCR beta CDR3 regions came from RNA transcripts. The study used the HTBI primer set for a first-round RT-PCR of the TCR CDR3. Via MiXCR, TCRdb re-called the multiplex PCR reads, giving one row per CDR3 protein. The sample contains under 350,000 distinct CDR3 sequences, about 15% of which appear only once. This clonotype showed up just a few times.

The rearrangement uses TRBV6-2 or TRBV6-3 and TRBJ2-5, with unresolved D. This sequence originates from a woman aged 55-69 years with Graves' ophthalmopathy. Input material: blood. The chain's CDR3 is CASSYNGLAETQYF. CDR3 DNA: TGTGCCAGCAGTTACAACGGTCTCGCAGAGACCCAGTACTTC.